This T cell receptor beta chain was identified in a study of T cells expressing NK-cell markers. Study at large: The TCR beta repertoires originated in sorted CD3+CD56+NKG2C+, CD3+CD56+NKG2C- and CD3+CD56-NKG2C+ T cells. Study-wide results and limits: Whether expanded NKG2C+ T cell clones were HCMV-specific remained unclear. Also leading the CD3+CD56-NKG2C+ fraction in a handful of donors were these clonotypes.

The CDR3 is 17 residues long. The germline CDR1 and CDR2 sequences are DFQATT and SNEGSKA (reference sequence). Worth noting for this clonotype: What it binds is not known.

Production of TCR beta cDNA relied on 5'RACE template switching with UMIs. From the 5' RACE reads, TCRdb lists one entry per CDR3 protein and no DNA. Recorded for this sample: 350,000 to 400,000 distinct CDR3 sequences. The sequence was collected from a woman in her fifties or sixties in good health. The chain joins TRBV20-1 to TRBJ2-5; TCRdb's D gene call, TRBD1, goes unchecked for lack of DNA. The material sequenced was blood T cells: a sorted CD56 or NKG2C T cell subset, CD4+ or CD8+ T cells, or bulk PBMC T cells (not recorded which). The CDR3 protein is CSATPGTGNYPRETQYF.